The 9 T cell receptor beta chains in this list originate from one sample, sequenced in a study of regulatory T cells in long-lasting Graves disease. According to the study, TCR beta libraries were built with iRepertoire HTBI primers and CDR3-region Arm-PCR. TCRdb analysed the multiplex PCR reads with MiXCR anew, one entry per CDR3 protein. The sample consists of a few hundred thousand distinct CDR3 sequences, 12% of them appearing once. This sample's time point: newly diagnosed GD, antithyroid drugs for less than 3 months. The TCR library used RNA extracted from PBMCs. The data also belong to a second study, concerning T cells in Graves' hyperthyroidism and ophthalmopathy.

The source was peripheral blood mononuclear cells (PBMCs), collected at new diagnosis, from a patient treated with antithyroid drugs. These receptors were collected from a woman aged 18-35 years with Graves disease.

This clonotype was seen repeatedly, ten times or more. J is TRBJ1-5 and V is TRBV7-8; D gene unclear. Looked up from germline, CDR1 is SGHVS and CDR2 is FQNEAQ. With 2 bases removed from V and 10 bases from J, the gap between germline ends came to 9 bases. The CDR3 runs to 12 residues. CDR3 loop: CASSLFGSPQHF. DNA for the CDR3: TGTGCCAGCAGCTTATTTGGATCTCCCCAGCATTTT.

This clonotype was detected many times. The chain links TRBV9 to TRBJ2-3, with 7 bases identical to TRBD1. The CDR3 runs 15 residues. Per the germline V gene, CDR1 is SGDLS and CDR2 is YYNGEE. V lost 0 bases, J lost 2 bases, and 3 bases stayed unmatched. CDR3 nucleotides: TGTGCCAGCAGCGTAGTAGGGACAGCCACAGATACGCAGTATTTT. This encodes CASSVVGTATDTQYF.

The table lists this clonotype with a few counts. J is TRBJ2-1 and V is TRBV5-4; D may correspond to TRBD1 or TRBD2 (5 bases each). V was shortened by 3 bases and J by 9 bases, with 13 bases between the two germline ends. The CDR3 consists of 13 residues. Germline assignment: CDR1 SGHNT and CDR2 YYREEE (reference sequence). The CDR3 DNA follows: TGTGCCAGCAGCTCGAACCGGGGCCTTGAGCAGTTCTTC. Encoded protein: CASSSNRGLEQFF.

This clonotype was picked up many times. The CDR3 reads CASSRTGEENEKLFF. The CDR3 DNA is TGCGCCAGCAGCCGGACAGGGGAAGAAAATGAAAAACTGTTTTTT. The chain couples TRBV5-1 to TRBJ1-4; 9 nucleotides line up with TRBD1. The trim removed 4 bases at V and 5 bases at J, leaving 6 bases unmatched. Germline V gene sequence: CDR1 SGHRS, CDR2 YFSETQ. The CDR3 is 15 residues long.

There are many counts of this clonotype. This sequence joins TRBV11-2 and TRBJ1-1; the D is unclear. The germline gives CDR1 SGHAT, CDR2 FQNNGV. With 2 bases removed from V and 5 bases from J, the gap between germline ends came to 9 bases. The CDR3 spans 13 residues. CDR3 region: CASSLREWTEAFF. The CDR3 DNA sequence: TGTGCCAGCAGCTTACGGGAGTGGACTGAAGCTTTCTTT.

This clonotype was counted at least ten times. V gene TRBV6-4 combines with J gene TRBJ2-7; 13 positions match TRBD2. In germline, CDR1 is MRHNA, CDR2 SNTAGT. V lost 10 bases, J lost 1 base, and 7 bases stayed unmatched. This CDR3 has 15 residues. The CDR3: CATALTSGGSYEQYV. As DNA, the CDR3 is TGTGCCACCGCGTTGACTAGCGGGGGGTCCTACGAGCAGTACGTC.

This clonotype was observed at least ten times. This sequence joins TRBV3-1 and TRBJ1-4; no clear D. CDR3 length: 11 amino acids. Germline assignment: CDR1 LGHDT and CDR2 YNNKEL (reference sequence). V lost 3 bases to trimming and J lost 6 bases, with 2 bases between them. This chain's CDR3 is CASSHDEKLFF. Written as DNA, the CDR3 is TGTGCCAGCAGCCATGATGAAAAACTGTTTTTT.

Many counts were recorded for this clonotype. This chain joins TRBV10-3 and TRBJ1-1; 8 nucleotides align to TRBD1. The CDR3 runs 15 residues. Germline CDR1 reads ENHRY; CDR2 reads SYGVKD. After removal of 8 bases from V and 1 base from J, the junction contained 9 bases not matched to a gene. CDR3 protein: CAIGPADRENTEAFF. CDR3 sequence (DNA): TGTGCCATCGGCCCGGCGGACAGGGAGAACACTGAAGCTTTCTTT.

This clonotype was picked up many times. V is TRBV12-3 or TRBV12-4 and J is TRBJ1-6; D possibly corresponds to TRBD1 (5 bases). The V end lost 5 bases, the J end lost 0 bases, and 8 bases lay between the germline ends. The CDR3 has 15 amino acids. The CDR3 DNA is TGTGCCAGCAGTCCTCAGGGCTCCTATAATTCACCCCTCCACTTT. Its translation is CASSPQGSYNSPLHF.